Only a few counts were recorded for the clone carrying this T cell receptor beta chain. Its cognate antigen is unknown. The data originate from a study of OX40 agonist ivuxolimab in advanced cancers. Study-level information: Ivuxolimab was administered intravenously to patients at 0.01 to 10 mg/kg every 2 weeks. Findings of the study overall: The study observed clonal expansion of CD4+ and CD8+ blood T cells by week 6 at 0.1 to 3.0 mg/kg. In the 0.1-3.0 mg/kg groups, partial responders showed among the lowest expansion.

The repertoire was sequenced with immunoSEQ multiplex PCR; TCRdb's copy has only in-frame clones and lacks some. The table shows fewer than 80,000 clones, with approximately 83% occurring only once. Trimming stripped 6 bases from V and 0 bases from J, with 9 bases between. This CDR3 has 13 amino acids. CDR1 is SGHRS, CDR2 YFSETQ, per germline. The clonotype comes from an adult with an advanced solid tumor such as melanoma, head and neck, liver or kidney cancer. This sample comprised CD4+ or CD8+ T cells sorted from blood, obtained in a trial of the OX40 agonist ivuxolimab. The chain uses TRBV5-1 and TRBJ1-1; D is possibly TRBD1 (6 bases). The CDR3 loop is CASTGGMNTEAFF. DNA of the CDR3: TGCGCCAGCACCGGGGGCATGAACACTGAAGCTTTCTTT.